One T cell receptor beta chain is described in this entry. Its target is unknown. This sample was taken from a study of CD8 T cells in ankylosing spondylitis. Germline V lookup: CDR1 SGHVS, CDR2 FNYEAQ. This CDR3 comprises 17 residues. With 6 bases clipped from V and 4 bases from J, the junction kept 16 bases outside the gene matches. Quantitative 5'-RACE with molecular barcodes produced the TCR beta libraries. TCRdb re-called the 5' RACE reads with MiXCR, one entry per CDR3 protein. The data contain around 770,000 distinct CDR3 sequences, around 20% of them singletons. Findings of the study overall: With a CD8+ phenotype, disease-linked clones were relatively rare in peripheral blood. Blood from ankylosing spondylitis patients appeared to carry a characteristic roughly 8-variant TCR beta motif. Matched ankylosing spondylitis synovial fluid reportedly contained a significantly enriched population of disease-linked clones.

The sequence was collected from a male donor with ankylosing spondylitis. What was sequenced was blood, either unsorted or a sorted T cell fraction (not recorded which). V gene TRBV7-6 combines with J gene TRBJ2-3; 7 bases line up with TRBD2. The CDR3, as DNA: TGTGCCAGCAGTGATCAGCCCCCAGCGGGGTTCTCAGATACGCAGTATTTT. This gives the protein CASSDQPPAGFSDTQYF.